These 9 T cell receptor beta chains originate from one sample sequenced in a study of cytomegalovirus exposure and HLA in healthy donors listed by TCRdb under 2017. Library construction relied on the immunoSEQ multiplex PCR assay. A mixture of 60 forward primers for TCR Vbeta segments and 13 reverse primers for TCR Jbeta segments was used in the multiplex PCR. TCRdb re-hosts the immuneACCESS table, in-frame sequences only. Its copies lack some clones; in the studies checked, an unresolved V gene accounts for under half of them, and the cause for the rest is not known. The sample's own table lists 87,000 or so clones. Approximately 15% of the sample goes to the ten largest clones. Input material: PBMCs. The source of these receptors is a man aged 45 to 65 in good health and CMV-seropositive.

The V call is TRBV7-9, the J call TRBJ2-7; D might be TRBD1 (5 bases). Germline CDR1 is SEHNR and CDR2 is FQNEAQ (reference sequence). V lost 2 bases and J lost 3, with 8 bases in between. CDR3 length: 13 residues. The CDR3 reads CASSLTGHYEQYF. For the CDR3, the DNA is TGTGCCAGCAGCTTAACAGGCCACTACGAGCAGTACTTC.

The CDR3 sequence: CASSSGGANYGYTF. As DNA, the CDR3 is TGTGCCAGCAGCTCGGGGGGTGCTAACTATGGCTACACCTTC. V gene TRBV5-4 combines with J gene TRBJ1-2; D may be TRBD1 (5 bases). Germline-derived CDR1 and CDR2 are SGHNT and YYREEE (reference sequence). Trimming removed 3 bases at V and 0 bases at J, with 9 bases between. This CDR3 comprises 14 residues.

The chain employs TRBV5-1 and TRBJ2-1; possibly TRBD2 for D (5 bases). The CDR3 runs to 14 residues. Trimming cost V 1 base and J 6 bases, with 11 bases left between them. Germline CDR1 and CDR2: SGHRS and YFSETQ. The CDR3 is CASSLPRAPNEQFF. CDR3 nucleotides: TGCGCCAGCAGCTTGCCGCGGGCGCCCAATGAGCAGTTCTTC. The full variable domain, completed using reference TRBV5-1 and TRBJ2-1, is KAGVTQTPRYLIKTRGQQVTLSCSPISGHRSVSWYQQTPGQGLQFLFEYFSETQRNKGNFPGRFSGRQFSNSRSEMNVSTLELGDSALYLCASSLPRAPNEQFFGPGTRLTVL.

The chain carries TRBV18 and TRBJ2-7; 12 nucleotides align to TRBD2. In germline, CDR1 is KGHSH, CDR2 LQKENI. V was clipped by 2 bases and J by 12 bases; unmatched bases: 8. The CDR3 runs to 14 residues. This chain's CDR3 is CASSPRTSGADWYF. CDR3 DNA sequence: TGTGCCAGCTCACCAAGGACTAGCGGGGCCGATTGGTACTTC.

The chain links TRBV28 to TRBJ1-1; 11 bases match TRBD1. The CDR3 extends over 15 amino acids. J lost 4 bases, V lost 3 bases, and 4 bases had no gene match. Looked up from germline, CDR1 is MDHEN and CDR2 is SYDVKM. DNA of the CDR3: TGTGCCAGCAGTTTGGACAGGGGGCTAGGCACTGAAGCTTTCTTT. Encoded protein: CASSLDRGLGTEAFF.

The CDR3 DNA reads TGCAGCGTTGCTGACAGGGTCGGCAGCAATCAGCCCCAGCATTTT. Protein sequence: CSVADRVGSNQPQHF. This chain connects TRBV29-1 to TRBJ1-5; TRBD1 matches at 7 bases. The CDR3 is made up of 15 amino acids. The V gene's germline CDR1 is SQVTM and CDR2 ANQGSEA. The J segment lost 1 base and the V segment lost 4 bases, leaving 7 bases of the junction unmatched.

The rearrangement joins TRBV6-5 to TRBJ1-2, with TRBD1 identical over 7 bases. V shed 5 bases and J 5 bases; nucleotides not matched to a gene: 8. The CDR3 has 14 residues. The germline CDR1 and CDR2 sequences are MNHEY and SVGAGI. For the CDR3, the DNA is TGTGCCAGCAGTGAGACAGGGCCAGGGTATGGCTACACCTTC. Translation gives CASSETGPGYGYTF.

V is TRBV19 and J is TRBJ1-1, with D possibly being TRBD1 (5 bases). The CDR3 has 16 residues. Germline V gene sequence: CDR1 LNHDA, CDR2 SQIVND (reference sequence). Trimming pared 3 bases from V and 1 base from J, leaving 15 bases between. CDR3: CASSMLSDSQNTEAFF. The CDR3 DNA reads as TGTGCCAGTAGTATGCTCTCAGACAGTCAGAACACTGAAGCTTTCTTT.

J is TRBJ1-1 and V is TRBV23-1; D not certain. Being an ORF, TRBV23-1 has a function that is uncertain. V was trimmed by 1 base and J by 0 bases, leaving 12 bases between them. The CDR3 extends over 16 amino acids. CDR3: CASSQWRVGMNTEAFF. The CDR3 region has the DNA TGCGCCAGCAGTCAATGGCGGGTAGGCATGAACACTGAAGCTTTCTTT.